The 9 T cell receptor beta chains below all came from one sample that was sequenced in a study of CD8+ T cells in alopecia areata. RNA was isolated and reverse transcribed to cDNA, the sequencing template. The table came from immunoSEQ multiplex PCR; TCRdb's copy has only in-frame clones and leaves some out. The data contain 150,000 to 200,000 clones, roughly 60% of them singletons. Treatment defined: oral pan-JAK inhibitor, 5-10 mg twice daily. The sequences come from CD4+ T cells sorted from blood, collected at week 24, from a patient treated with tofacitinib. The receptors come from a human donor with alopecia areata.

This clone was counted a few times. This rearrangement joins TRBV4-3 to TRBJ1-5, with 8 nucleotides matching TRBD1. Unmatched junction bases numbered 3, after V lost 1 base and J lost 4 bases. The CDR3 is 15 residues long. The V gene's germline CDR1 is LGHNA and CDR2 YSLEER. In nucleotides, the CDR3 is TGCGCCAGCAGCCAAGGGACAGGGCTTAATCAGCCCCAGCATTTT. Translated, it gives CASSQGTGLNQPQHF.

This clone was recorded a few times. V and J are TRBV7-9 and TRBJ2-4; no clear D gene. V lost 4 bases and J lost 8, with 6 bases in between. The CDR3 spans 11 residues. Germline CDR1 SEHNR, CDR2 FQNEAQ (reference sequence). The chain's CDR3 is CASSSFDIQYF. CDR3 bases: TGTGCCAGCAGCTCGTTTGACATTCAGTACTTC.

The rearrangement links TRBV6-5 to TRBJ2-1; D is possibly TRBD1 (5 bases). V was cut by 4 bases and J by 2 bases, with 12 bases left in between. From germline, CDR1 is MNHEY and CDR2 SVGAGI. The CDR3 has 15 amino acids. The CDR3 protein is CASSFRQIPYNEQFF. The CDR3 region has the DNA TGTGCCAGCAGTTTTAGACAGATTCCCTACAATGAGCAGTTCTTC.

CDR3 nucleotides: TGCGCCAGCAGCCAAGATCTCGGGCGCTACACCTTC. It translates to CASSQDLGRYTF. The genes are TRBV4-3 and TRBJ1-2, with no clear D. Germline V gene sequence: CDR1 LGHNA, CDR2 YSLEER. The CDR3 contains 12 residues. Trimming took off 0 bases at V and 9 bases at J, with 8 bases between the two ends.

V is TRBV29-1 and J is TRBJ2-7; D might be TRBD1 (6 bases). CDR1 is SQVTM, CDR2 ANQGSEA, per germline. The CDR3 runs to 13 residues. V lost 5 bases to trimming and J lost 1 base, with 12 bases between them. In DNA form, the CDR3 reads TGCAGCGTTCGAAAGACAGGTTCCTACGAGCAGTACTTC. This encodes CSVRKTGSYEQYF.

The V and J genes are TRBV29-1 and TRBJ1-1; no clear D. From germline, CDR1 is SQVTM and CDR2 ANQGSEA. The CDR3 length is 12 residues. Trimming took 2 bases from V and 0 from J, leaving 4 bases between them. In DNA form, the CDR3 reads TGCAGCGTTGAAATGTTGAACACTGAAGCTTTCTTT. This translates into CSVEMLNTEAFF.

The chain employs TRBV30 and TRBJ2-1; possibly TRBD1 for D (6 bases). The CDR3 covers 13 residues. Germline V lookup: CDR1 GTSNPN, CDR2 SVGIG (reference sequence). Trimming removed 3 bases at V and 7 bases at J, with 13 bases between. The CDR3 protein is CAWRVTGTNEQFF. CDR3 sequence (DNA): TGTGCCTGGAGAGTAACCGGGACAAATGAGCAGTTCTTC.

J is TRBJ2-7 and V is TRBV11-1, with D maybe TRBD1 (6 bases). CDR3 length equals 13 residues. Trimming removed 5 bases from V and 5 bases from J, with 13 bases in between. From germline, CDR1 is SGHAT and CDR2 FQDESV (reference sequence). CDR3 in amino acids: CASSEQGLNEQYF. CDR3 nucleotides: TGTGCCAGCAGCGAACAGGGTCTCAACGAGCAGTACTTC.

The rearrangement joins TRBV10-3 to TRBJ1-2; the match to TRBD1 covers 7 bases. The CDR3 sequence is 13 residues long. V trimming: 6 bases; J trimming: 1 base; junction bases outside the gene matches: 2. Per the germline V gene, CDR1 is ENHRY and CDR2 is SYGVKD. The CDR3: CAISRDSNYGYTF. The CDR3 DNA is TGTGCCATCAGCCGGGACAGTAACTATGGCTACACCTTC.